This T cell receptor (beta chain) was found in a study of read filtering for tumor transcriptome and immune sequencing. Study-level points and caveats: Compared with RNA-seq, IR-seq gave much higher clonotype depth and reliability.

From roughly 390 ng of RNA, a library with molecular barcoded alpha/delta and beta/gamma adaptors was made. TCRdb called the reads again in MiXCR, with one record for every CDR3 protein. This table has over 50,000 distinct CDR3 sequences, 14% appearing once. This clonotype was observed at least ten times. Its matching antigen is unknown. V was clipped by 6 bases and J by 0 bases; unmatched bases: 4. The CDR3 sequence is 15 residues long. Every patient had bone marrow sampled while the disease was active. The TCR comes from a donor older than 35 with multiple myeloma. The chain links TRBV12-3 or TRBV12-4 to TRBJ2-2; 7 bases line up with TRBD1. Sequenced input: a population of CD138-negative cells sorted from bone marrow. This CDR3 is CASRTGNSNTGELFF. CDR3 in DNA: TGTGCCAGCAGGACAGGGAATTCGAACACCGGGGAGCTGTTTTTT.